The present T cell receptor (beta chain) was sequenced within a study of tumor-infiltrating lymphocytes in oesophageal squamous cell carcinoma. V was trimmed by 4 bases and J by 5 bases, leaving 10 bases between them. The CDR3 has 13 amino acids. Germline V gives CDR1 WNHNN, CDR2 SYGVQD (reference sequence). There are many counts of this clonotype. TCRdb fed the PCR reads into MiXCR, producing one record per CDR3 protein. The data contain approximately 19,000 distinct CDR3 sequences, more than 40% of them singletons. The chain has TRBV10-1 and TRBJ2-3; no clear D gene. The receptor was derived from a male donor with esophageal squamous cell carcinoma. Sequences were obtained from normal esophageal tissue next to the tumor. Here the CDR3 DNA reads TGCGCCAGCAGTGGATCGGTTGTAGATACGCAGTATTTT. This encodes CASSGSVVDTQYF.